These T cell receptor beta chains were read from a single sample in a study of blood T cell repertoires in COVID-19. Method: immunoSEQ multiplex PCR; TCRdb's copy keeps in-frame clones and lacks some. The table records roughly 200,000 clones, around 84% of them present only once. Sequencing was carried out using peripheral blood. These receptors were collected from a human donor in a cohort sampled during active COVID-19. Each CDR3 is given with its conserved first and last residue. D genes are given only for firm matches. Some rows have no size entry. The others give once, few or many, or a class for an expanded clone.

d_call	cdr3_length	j_call	clone_size	v_call	cdr3_aa	cdr3_nt
TRBD2	16	TRBJ2-7	NA	TRBV6-2/TRBV6-3	CASSPQTGLVSHEQYF	TGTGCCAGCAGTCCCCAGACCGGACTAGTTTCCCACGAGCAGTACTTC
NA	13	TRBJ1-4	once	TRBV29-1	CSVTRLEAEKLFF	TGCAGCGTTACCAGACTGGAGGCTGAAAAACTGTTTTTT
NA	13	TRBJ1-5	NA	TRBV2	CASRNYQGQPQHF	TGTGCCAGCAGGAATTACCAGGGGCAGCCCCAGCATTTT
TRBD2	12	TRBJ2-1	NA	TRBV10-3	CASRGDGNEQFF	TGTGCCTCGCGGGGGGACGGGAATGAGCAGTTCTTC
NA	13	TRBJ2-3	NA	TRBV3-1/TRBV3-2	CASSKDRSVAQYF	TGTGCCAGCAGCAAAGACAGGTCAGTGGCGCAGTATTTT
TRBD1	13	TRBJ2-2	NA	TRBV7-3	CASGQGATGELFF	TGTGCCAGCGGGCAGGGGGCAACCGGGGAGCTGTTTTTT
NA	16	TRBJ1-1	NA	TRBV25-1	CASSSTRYGPRTEAFF	TGTGCCAGCAGCTCAACCAGGTATGGGCCCCGCACTGAAGCTTTCTTT
NA	15	TRBJ1-4	NA	TRBV30	CAWSARGLSNEKLFF	TGTGCCTGGAGTGCAAGAGGGCTATCTAATGAAAAACTGTTTTTT
NA	15	TRBJ2-2	few	TRBV9	CASSVAGQNTGELFF	TGTGCCAGCAGCGTAGCTGGGCAAAACACCGGGGAGCTGTTTTTT
TRBD1	15	TRBJ1-5	NA	TRBV4-2	CASSQGGQGNQPQHF	TGTGCCAGCAGCCAAGGGGGACAGGGTAATCAGCCCCAGCATTTT
NA	16	TRBJ1-1	few	TRBV11-2	CASSYRSRGGNTEAFF	TGTGCCAGCAGCTATCGGTCCCGGGGAGGGAACACTGAAGCTTTCTTT
NA	11	TRBJ2-7	NA	TRBV28	CASNQNYEQYF	TGTGCCAGCAATCAAAACTACGAGCAGTACTTC
TRBD1	15	TRBJ2-1	once	TRBV27	CASARGDRGLNEQFF	TGTGCCTCTGCAAGGGGGGACAGGGGGCTCAATGAGCAGTTCTTC
TRBD1	15	TRBJ2-5	few	TRBV19	CASSTRDSSLGTQYF	TGTGCCAGTAGTACACGGGACAGCAGCTTGGGGACCCAGTACTTC
NA	14	TRBJ1-2	NA	TRBV7-9	CASSPQAANYGYTF	TGTGCCAGCAGCCCACAGGCAGCTAACTATGGCTACACCTTC
NA	16	TRBJ1-5	NA	TRBV5-3	CASGVLGREQNQPQHF	TGTGCGAGCGGAGTCCTAGGTCGGGAACAGAATCAGCCCCAGCATTTT
NA	11	TRBJ1-4	NA	TRBV19	CASYSDEKLFF	TGTGCCAGTTACAGTGATGAAAAACTGTTTTTT
TRBD1	15	TRBJ1-2	NA	TRBV9	CASRAGQATDYGYTF	TGTGCCAGCAGGGCGGGACAGGCTACGGACTATGGCTACACCTTC
TRBD2	15	TRBJ2-1	NA	TRBV5-1	CASGGSGSSYNEQFF	TGCGCCAGCGGCGGTAGCGGGAGCTCCTACAATGAGCAGTTCTTC
NA	14	TRBJ2-7	few	TRBV28	CASSSPGSSYEQYF	TGTGCCAGCAGTTCCCCCGGGAGCTCCTACGAGCAGTACTTC
TRBD1	14	TRBJ1-1	NA	TRBV5-1	CASNFRDSNTEAFF	TGCGCCAGCAATTTTCGGGACAGCAACACTGAAGCTTTCTTT
TRBD2	15	TRBJ2-3	NA	TRBV5-1	CASRELAGDTDTQYF	TGCGCCAGTAGGGAGCTAGCGGGAGATACGGATACGCAGTATTTT
TRBD1	16	TRBJ2-2	few	TRBV7-9	CASSTTGALNTGELFF	TGTGCCAGCAGCACTACAGGGGCCCTTAACACCGGGGAGCTGTTTTTT
NA	13	TRBJ1-1	NA	TRBV7-2	CASSTEGAREAFF	TGTGCCAGCAGCACGGAGGGCGCCAGGGAGGCTTTCTTT
NA	15	TRBJ1-1	NA	TRBV7-9	CASSLGGLTNTEAFF	TGTGCCAGCAGCTTAGGGGGGCTCACCAACACTGAAGCTTTCTTT
NA	14	TRBJ2-3	NA	TRBV27	CASSRTTNTDTQYF	TGTGCCAGCAGCCGGACAACCAACACAGATACGCAGTATTTT
TRBD1	16	TRBJ2-2	few	TRBV11-2	CASSLDPTGAGGELFF	TGTGCCAGCAGCTTAGACCCGACAGGGGCGGGCGGGGAGCTGTTTTTT
NA	13	TRBJ2-2	once	TRBV6-5	CASSFGRTGELFF	TGTGCCAGCAGTTTTGGGAGAACCGGGGAGCTGTTTTTT
NA	14	TRBJ1-4	NA	TRBV7-9	CASSFRGGNEKLFF	TGTGCCAGCAGCTTTCGGGGTGGGAATGAAAAACTGTTTTTT
TRBD1	12	TRBJ1-2	NA	TRBV28	CASRQGQEDYTF	TGTGCCAGCAGACAGGGACAGGAGGACTACACCTTC
TRBD1	12	TRBJ1-2	NA	TRBV28	CASSLGQGSYTF	TGTGCCAGCAGTTTAGGACAGGGGAGCTACACCTTC
TRBD1	15	TRBJ1-2	NA	TRBV2	CASSGPGQLTWGYTF	TGTGCCAGCAGTGGCCCGGGACAGCTTACTTGGGGCTACACCTTC
NA	16	TRBJ1-1	NA	TRBV5-4	CASSMTAGAPNTEAFF	TGTGCCAGCAGCATGACCGCAGGGGCCCCGAACACTGAAGCTTTCTTT
NA	14	TRBJ1-5	NA	TRBV10-3	CAISQSGAGQPQHF	TGTGCCATCAGCCAATCAGGGGCCGGTCAGCCCCAGCATTTT
TRBD1	16	TRBJ1-5	NA	TRBV18	CASSPVGTALGQPQHF	TGTGCCAGCTCACCAGTGGGGACAGCCTTGGGGCAGCCCCAGCATTTT
NA	15	TRBJ2-7	NA	TRBV7-2	CASSLTPTGTYEQYF	TGTGCCAGCAGCTTAACACCGACGGGAACCTACGAGCAGTACTTC
TRBD2	16	TRBJ2-7	NA	TRBV4-1	CASSQEGREGRYEQYF	TGCGCCAGCAGCCAAGAAGGGCGGGAGGGTAGGTACGAGCAGTACTTC
NA	11	TRBJ2-1	NA	TRBV24-1	CATSDVYEQFF	TGTGCCACCAGTGACGTATATGAGCAGTTCTTC
NA	15	TRBJ2-3	NA	TRBV3-1/TRBV3-2	CASSPLWPSTDTQYF	TGTGCCAGCAGCCCCCTCTGGCCGTCAACAGATACGCAGTATTTT
NA	13	TRBJ2-5	NA	TRBV5-1	CASTRGSRETQYF	TGCGCCAGCACCAGAGGATCGCGGGAGACCCAGTACTTC
TRBD1	14	TRBJ2-7	NA	TRBV9	CASSPRTGPYEQYF	TGTGCCAGCAGCCCAAGGACAGGACCCTACGAGCAGTACTTC
TRBD1	14	TRBJ1-5	NA	TRBV5-1	CASSPGGAGQPQHF	TGCGCCAGCAGCCCAGGGGGCGCGGGTCAGCCCCAGCATTTT
TRBD2	15	TRBJ2-7	NA	TRBV7-2	CASSFIGLADYEQYF	TGTGCCAGCAGCTTTATTGGACTAGCGGACTACGAGCAGTACTTC
NA	12	TRBJ1-5	NA	TRBV28	CASSDRNQPQHF	TGTGCCAGCAGCGACAGAAATCAGCCCCAGCATTTT
TRBD1	16	TRBJ1-1	NA	TRBV5-1	CASSLIQGQGATEAFF	TGCGCCAGCAGCTTGATCCAGGGACAGGGTGCCACTGAAGCTTTCTTT
NA	13	TRBJ1-6	NA	TRBV12-3/TRBV12-4	CASSSRGGAVLHF	TGTGCCAGCAGTTCCCGCGGGGGGGCAGTCCTCCACTTT
NA	15	TRBJ2-6	NA	TRBV5-4	CASSRQGPGANVLTF	TGTGCCAGCAGCCGCCAGGGCCCTGGGGCCAACGTCCTGACTTTC
TRBD2	18	TRBJ2-5	NA	TRBV30	CAWSVGATSVLGGETQYF	TGTGCCTGGAGTGTAGGGGCAACTAGCGTCCTAGGAGGAGAGACCCAGTACTTC
NA	17	TRBJ2-4	NA	TRBV4-1	CASSQDRPVGAKNIQYF	TGCGCCAGCAGCCAAGATAGGCCCGTCGGGGCCAAAAACATTCAGTACTTC
TRBD1	15	TRBJ2-2	NA	TRBV7-7	CASSLRTGAAGELFF	TGTGCTAGCAGCTTACGGACAGGGGCCGCCGGGGAGCTGTTTTTT
TRBD2	15	TRBJ2-1	once	TRBV5-1	CASSSTSGGKGEQFF	TGCGCCAGCAGCTCCACTAGCGGGGGGAAGGGTGAGCAGTTCTTC
NA	15	TRBJ2-3	NA	TRBV19	CASSIGAGEIDTQYF	TGTGCCAGTAGTATTGGGGCAGGGGAGATTGATACGCAGTATTTT
TRBD2	16	TRBJ2-5	NA	TRBV5-6	CASSLELAGGQETQYF	TGTGCCAGCAGCTTGGAGCTAGCGGGGGGTCAAGAGACCCAGTACTTC
TRBD1	14	TRBJ2-7	NA	TRBV28	CASRRDRVSYEQYF	TGTGCCAGCAGACGTGACAGGGTTAGCTACGAGCAGTACTTC
TRBD1	17	TRBJ2-1	once	TRBV5-1	CASSLNVGTGGNNEQFF	TGCGCCAGCAGCTTGAACGTAGGGACAGGGGGAAACAATGAGCAGTTCTTC
TRBD1	15	TRBJ1-2	NA	TRBV5-6	CASSSRDRGLYGYTF	TGTGCCAGCAGCTCCCGGGACAGGGGGCTTTATGGCTACACCTTC
NA	14	TRBJ1-1	NA	TRBV10-3	CAISEAAGGTEAFF	TGTGCCATCAGTGAAGCGGCAGGAGGGACTGAAGCTTTCTTT
TRBD2	14	TRBJ2-5	NA	TRBV3-1/TRBV3-2	CASSRPGLDWTQYF	TGTGCCAGCAGCCGACCGGGACTAGATTGGACCCAGTACTTC